The 5 T cell receptor beta chains presented below share a single source sample, sequenced in a study of blood T cell repertoires in COVID-19. Here immunoSEQ multiplex PCR was the method, and the copy in TCRdb shows in-frame clones only, minus some. The sample shows about 42,000 clones, about 89% of them seen only once. The sequenced material came from peripheral blood. The origin of the receptors is a human donor in a cohort sampled during active COVID-19.

This rearrangement joins TRBV27 to TRBJ1-5, with TRBD1 identical over 10 bases. The CDR3 length is 19 residues. The germline V gene has CDR1 MNHEY and CDR2 SMNVEV (reference sequence). The V segment lost 5 bases and the J segment 0 bases; nucleotides outside the gene matches: 13. The CDR3 sequence: CASSPHRDRGDYSNQPQHF. The DNA for the CDR3 is TGTGCCAGCAGTCCTCACCGGGACAGGGGCGATTATAGCAATCAGCCCCAGCATTTT.

The V and J genes are TRBV29-1 and TRBJ2-5; TRBD2 aligns across 8 bases. CDR1 is SQVTM, CDR2 ANQGSEA, per germline. After removal of 7 bases from V and 4 bases from J, the junction contained 5 bases not matched to a gene. This CDR3 region has 12 residues. The CDR3 bases are TGCAGCGCTCGACGGGAGGGAGAGACCCAGTACTTC. Amino acids: CSARREGETQYF.

Concerning this clone itself: Different DNA sequences within this sample yield the same CDR3. V and J are TRBV4-2 and TRBJ1-5; D gene uncertain. Trimming took 3 bases from V and 2 from J, leaving 11 bases between them. This CDR3 region has 15 residues. Germline assignment: CDR1 LGHNA and CDR2 YNFKEQ. CDR3 protein: CASSQEGSGNQPQHF. CDR3 nucleotide sequence: TGTGCCAGCAGCCAGGAGGGCAGTGGCAATCAGCCCCAGCATTTT.

The J gene is TRBJ1-2, the V gene TRBV4-1; 7 bases map to TRBD1. This CDR3 comprises 15 residues. Germline V lookup: CDR1 MGHRA, CDR2 YSYEKL. The V and J ends lost 2 bases and 7 bases, in that order; junction bases with no gene match: 10. The CDR3 spells CASSQRGPGTSGYTF. The CDR3 DNA follows: TGCGCCAGCAGCCAAAGGGGGCCCGGAACAAGTGGCTACACCTTC.

The gene calls are TRBV12-5 and TRBJ1-2; D gene ambiguous. Trimming pared 5 bases from V and 6 bases from J, leaving 16 bases between. The germline V gene encodes CDR1 LGHNT and CDR2 FRNRAP. This CDR3 spans 14 amino acids. CDR3 nucleotide sequence: TGTGCTAGTGGTCCCGCAGGAGGGTTACATGGCTACACCTTC. Translating it yields CASGPAGGLHGYTF.